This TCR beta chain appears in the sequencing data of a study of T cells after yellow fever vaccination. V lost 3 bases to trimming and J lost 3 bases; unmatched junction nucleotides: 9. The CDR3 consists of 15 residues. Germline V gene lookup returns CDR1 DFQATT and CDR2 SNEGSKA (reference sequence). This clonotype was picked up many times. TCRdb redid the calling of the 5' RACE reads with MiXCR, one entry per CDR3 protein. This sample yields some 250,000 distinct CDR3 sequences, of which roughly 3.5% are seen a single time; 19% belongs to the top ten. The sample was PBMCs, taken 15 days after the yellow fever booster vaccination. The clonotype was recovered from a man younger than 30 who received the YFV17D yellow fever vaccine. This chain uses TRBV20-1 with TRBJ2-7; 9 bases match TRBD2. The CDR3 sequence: CSARSWASGDYEQYV. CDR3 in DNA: TGCAGTGCTAGGTCTTGGGCTAGCGGGGACTACGAGCAGTACGTC.